This T cell receptor beta chain derives from a study of response to subunit inactivated influenza vaccine (dated by TCRdb to 2016 to 2018). As for the study more broadly: Deep quantitative profiling of the T cell receptor repertoire was used in the study to follow responses to a trivalent subunit inactivated influenza vaccine. Findings and caveats that apply to the study as a whole: The authors suggested that each seasonal influenza vaccination may recruit only a limited number of new T cells.

The cysteine opens and the phenylalanine closes a CDR3 of 14 amino acids. This entry keeps only the CDR3 DNA: 42 bases, framed from base 1. CDR1 LGHNA and CDR2 YSLEER are derived from the germline V gene. V loses 1 base, J loses 3 bases, and the germline ends lie 8 bases apart. Library prep was done by RT-PCR. Reads for this sample came from an Illumina HiSeq 2500. TCRdb reprocessed the public reads (quality trimming at Q25 with fastp, clone calling with MiXCR) and kept in-frame beta chains. All rows with the same CDR3 protein become a single entry with the most common DNA and genes. This sample lists approximately 310,000 distinct CDR3 sequences; around a fifth were detected once. The ten most abundant clones make up about a tenth of the sample. Notes on this clonotype: Its antigen specificity is not known. No qualities accompany the bases; no much larger clone lies one base away.

The TCR comes from a man between 50 and 75 years old who received an inactivated influenza vaccine. Donor details come from another sample of the same person, matched by shared clones. This specimen consisted of PBMCs from blood, obtained around 22 months after vaccination. Rearrangement joined TRBV4-3 to TRBJ2-3, with the D gene not confidently named. CDR3 sequence: CASSQVVFTDTQYF. The sequence in DNA is TGCGCCAGCAGCCAAGTTGTCTTTACAGATACGCAGTATTTT.